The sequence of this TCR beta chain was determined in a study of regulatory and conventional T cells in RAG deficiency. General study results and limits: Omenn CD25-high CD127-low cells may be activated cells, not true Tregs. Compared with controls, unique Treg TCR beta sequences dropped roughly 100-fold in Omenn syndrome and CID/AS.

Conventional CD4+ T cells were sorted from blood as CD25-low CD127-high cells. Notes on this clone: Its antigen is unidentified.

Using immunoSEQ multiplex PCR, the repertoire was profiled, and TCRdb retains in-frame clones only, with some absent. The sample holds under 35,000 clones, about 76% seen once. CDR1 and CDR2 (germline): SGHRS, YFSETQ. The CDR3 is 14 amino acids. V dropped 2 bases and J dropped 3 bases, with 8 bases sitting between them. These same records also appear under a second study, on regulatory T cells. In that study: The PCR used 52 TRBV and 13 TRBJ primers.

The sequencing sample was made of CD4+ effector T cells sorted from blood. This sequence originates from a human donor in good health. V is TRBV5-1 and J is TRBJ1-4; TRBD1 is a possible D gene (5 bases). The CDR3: CASSFGTPNEKLFF. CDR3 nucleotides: TGCGCCAGCAGCTTTGGGACCCCTAATGAAAAACTGTTTTTT.